The subject of this entry is one T cell receptor beta chain. Stimulators, 200,000 irradiated and violet-dye-labeled cells, were plated with 200,000 CFSE-labeled responder cells. The protocol was immunoSEQ multiplex PCR, while the TCRdb copy is restricted to in-frame clones and leaves out a portion. The sample lists over 1,500 clones, approximately 60% occurring once. This record comes from a study of graft-versus-host responses after intestinal transplantation. V lost 7 bases and J lost 2, with 15 bases in between. The CDR3 is 14 amino acids. CDR1 is SNHLY, CDR2 FYNNEI, per germline. The clonotype comes from a human patient who was an organ donor for intestinal transplantation. The rearrangement joins TRBV2 to TRBJ2-7; tentatively, D is TRBD1 (5 bases). The sequences come from alloreactive CD8+ T cells from a mixed lymphocyte reaction culture, collected before transplantation. The subset is: CFSE-low proliferating T cells sorted from approximately six-day pre-transplant mixed lymphocyte reaction (GvH or HvG direction). The CDR3, as DNA: TGTGCCAGCACCCTGGGAAGGGGTACCTACGAGCAGTACTTC. Encoded protein: CASTLGRGTYEQYF.